A selection of T cell receptor beta chains follows, all from one sample in a study of CD8 T cells in ankylosing spondylitis. Via MiXCR, TCRdb re-called the 5' RACE reads, giving one row per CDR3 protein. This sample has fewer than 200,000 distinct CDR3 sequences, with about 20% found just once. Sequencing used blood, either unsorted or a sorted T cell fraction (not recorded which). Receptor source: a male donor aged 5-29 years with ankylosing spondylitis or in good health (not recorded which). The CDR3 runs from the conserved cysteine through the conserved F or W. D genes are given only for firm matches. Only part of the rows carry a size: once, few, many, or a class if the clone is expanded.

J gene: TRBJ1-3; clone size: many; D gene: -; V gene: TRBV6-5; CDR3 DNA: TGTGCCAGCAGTCCCTGGAGAAGCTCTGGAAACACCATATATTTT; CDR3 protein: CASSPWRSSGNTIYF
J gene: TRBJ2-2; clone size: -; D gene: -; V gene: TRBV20-1; CDR3 DNA: TGCAGTGCTAGATCTACCTACACCGGGGAGCTGTTTTTT; CDR3 protein: CSARSTYTGELFF
J gene: TRBJ2-1; clone size: -; D gene: TRBD2; V gene: TRBV7-9; CDR3 DNA: TGTGCCAGCACCCTACTTAGACTAGCGCAGACCTACAATGAGCAGTTCTTC; CDR3 protein: CASTLLRLAQTYNEQFF
J gene: TRBJ2-3; clone size: many; D gene: TRBD1; V gene: TRBV12-5; CDR3 DNA: TGTGCTAGTGGTTTGGCGGGGACAGGGGCAGATACGCAGTATTTT; CDR3 protein: CASGLAGTGADTQYF
J gene: TRBJ1-2; clone size: once; D gene: -; V gene: TRBV4-1; CDR3 DNA: TGCGCCAGCAGCCAAGATGGCTGGGCGGGTGGCTACACCTTC; CDR3 protein: CASSQDGWAGGYTF
J gene: TRBJ2-1; clone size: once; D gene: -; V gene: TRBV12-3/TRBV12-4; CDR3 DNA: TGTGCCAGCAGTTTAACCGTCCCCGGGACCGAGGAGCAGTTCTTC; CDR3 protein: CASSLTVPGTEEQFF
J gene: TRBJ2-1; clone size: once; D gene: -; V gene: TRBV29-1; CDR3 DNA: TGCAGCGTTGTTTCCAGTCCGGGTGAGCAGTTCTTC; CDR3 protein: CSVVSSPGEQFF
J gene: TRBJ2-5; clone size: many; D gene: TRBD1; V gene: TRBV29-1; CDR3 DNA: TGCAGCGTGGGTCGACAGGGCGAGACCCAGTACTTC; CDR3 protein: CSVGRQGETQYF
J gene: TRBJ1-3; clone size: many; D gene: -; V gene: TRBV4-2; CDR3 DNA: TGTGCCAGCCGGGACATCTCTGGAAACACCATATATTTT; CDR3 protein: CASRDISGNTIYF
J gene: TRBJ2-2; clone size: many; D gene: -; V gene: TRBV29-1; CDR3 DNA: TGCAGCGTTGCAACGCCCATGCCCGGCGGGGAGCTGTTTTTT; CDR3 protein: CSVATPMPGGELFF
J gene: TRBJ2-5; clone size: many; D gene: -; V gene: TRBV5-1; CDR3 DNA: TGCGCCAGCAGCCATTTTCGGCAAGAGACCCAGTACTTC; CDR3 protein: CASSHFRQETQYF
J gene: TRBJ2-1; clone size: many; D gene: TRBD2; V gene: TRBV10-3; CDR3 DNA: TGTGCCATCAGTCGAGCGGGGAGCTCCTACAATGAGCAGTTCTTC; CDR3 protein: CAISRAGSSYNEQFF
J gene: TRBJ2-7; clone size: many; D gene: -; V gene: TRBV27; CDR3 DNA: TGTGCCAGCACGCCCCAGGGAAGCTACGAGCAGTACTTC; CDR3 protein: CASTPQGSYEQYF
J gene: TRBJ2-1; clone size: -; D gene: TRBD2; V gene: TRBV12-3/TRBV12-4; CDR3 DNA: TGTGCCAGCAGTAAATCCGGGACTAGCGGATACAATAAGCAGTTCTTC; CDR3 protein: CASSKSGTSGYNKQFF
J gene: TRBJ2-1; clone size: -; D gene: TRBD2; V gene: TRBV6-4; CDR3 DNA: TGTGCCAGCAGTGAAACTAGCGGGCCTACAAACAATGAGCAGTTCTTC; CDR3 protein: CASSETSGPTNNEQFF
J gene: TRBJ2-2; clone size: many; D gene: TRBD2; V gene: TRBV12-3/TRBV12-4; CDR3 DNA: TGTGCCAGCAGTTTGTGGCTAGCGGGAACCCCGAGCGGGGAGCTGTTTTTT; CDR3 protein: CASSLWLAGTPSGELFF
J gene: TRBJ2-5; clone size: many; D gene: -; V gene: TRBV29-1; CDR3 DNA: TGCAGCGTCGGGGTCGTAGAGACCCAGTACTTC; CDR3 protein: CSVGVVETQYF
J gene: TRBJ2-3; clone size: -; D gene: TRBD2; V gene: TRBV19; CDR3 DNA: TGTGCCAGTAGTTTCGGACTAGCGGGAGTCTCAGATACGCAGTATTTT; CDR3 protein: CASSFGLAGVSDTQYF
J gene: TRBJ2-7; clone size: few; D gene: TRBD1; V gene: TRBV6-2/TRBV6-3; CDR3 DNA: TGTGCCAGCAGTCACAGGGGGCGGTCCCTGGAGCAGTACTTC; CDR3 protein: CASSHRGRSLEQYF
J gene: TRBJ1-1; clone size: many; D gene: -; V gene: TRBV20-1; CDR3 DNA: TGCAGTGCTAGAGATGGTTCAAGGGGCACTGAAGCTTTCTTT; CDR3 protein: CSARDGSRGTEAFF
J gene: TRBJ1-6; clone size: many; D gene: -; V gene: TRBV27; CDR3 DNA: TGTGCCAGCAGTTTTGGGACCGATAATTCACCCCTCCACTTT; CDR3 protein: CASSFGTDNSPLHF
J gene: TRBJ2-7; clone size: many; D gene: TRBD1; V gene: TRBV5-1; CDR3 DNA: TGCGCCAGCAGCTTGAACATTCAGGGACAGGCCTACGAGCAGTACTTC; CDR3 protein: CASSLNIQGQAYEQYF
J gene: TRBJ2-5; clone size: -; D gene: TRBD1; V gene: TRBV6-5; CDR3 DNA: TGTGCCAGCAGACAGGGGTACCAAGAGACCCAGTACTTC; CDR3 protein: CASRQGYQETQYF
J gene: TRBJ2-5; clone size: many; D gene: -; V gene: TRBV9; CDR3 DNA: TGTGCCAGCATCCCCAGTGGGGGACAAGAAGAGACCCAGTACTTC; CDR3 protein: CASIPSGGQEETQYF